The T cell receptor beta chain described here comes from a study of blood T cell repertoires in COVID-19. This CDR3 region has 13 residues. J gave up 10 bases and V 6 bases, and 6 bases lay outside the gene matches. Per germline, CDR1 MNHEY and CDR2 SVGEGT. In the original processing: From reference gene primer amplification, estimates of nucleated cell counts were derived. Profiling relied on immunoSEQ multiplex PCR, and the TCRdb table lists in-frame clones only, not all of them. D and trimming were read from the DNA, whereas the V and J calls and clone size are those reported in that table. The data hold about 250,000 clones, with 70% to 90% observed a single time.

The receptor comes from a man aged 18 to 30 with active or convalescent COVID-19. Sequencing was performed on peripheral blood. The chain employs TRBV6-2 or TRBV6-3 and TRBJ1-6, with 7 bases fitting TRBD1. The CDR3 loop is CASSSRGRSPLHF. Here the CDR3 DNA reads TGTGCCAGCAGCTCGAGGGGGCGATCACCCCTCCACTTT.